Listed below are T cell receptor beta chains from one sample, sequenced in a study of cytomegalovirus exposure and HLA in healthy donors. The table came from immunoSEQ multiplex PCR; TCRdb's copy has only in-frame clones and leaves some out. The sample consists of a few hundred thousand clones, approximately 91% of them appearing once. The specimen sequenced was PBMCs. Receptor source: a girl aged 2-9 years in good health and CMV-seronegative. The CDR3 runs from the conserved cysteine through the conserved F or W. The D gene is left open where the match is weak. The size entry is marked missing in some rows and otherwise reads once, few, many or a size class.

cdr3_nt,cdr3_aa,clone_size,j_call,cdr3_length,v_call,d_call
TGTGCCAGCAGTTTGATGTCTTCAGGGGGTAATGAAAAACTGTTTTTT,CASSLMSSGGNEKLFF,NA,TRBJ1-4,16,TRBV6-5,TRBD1
TGTGCCAGTAGTATTGGCGGGAGGAACGAGCAGTACTTC,CASSIGGRNEQYF,NA,TRBJ2-7,13,TRBV19,TRBD2
TGTGCCAGCAGCCAAGATATTAGCGGGACATCAGATACGCAGTATTTT,CASSQDISGTSDTQYF,NA,TRBJ2-3,16,TRBV4-2,TRBD2
TGTGCCATCAGCCTGGGACTAGCGGCCACAGATACGCAGTATTTT,CAISLGLAATDTQYF,NA,TRBJ2-3,15,TRBV10-3,TRBD2
TGCGCCAGCAGCTTGGCCCAGGGGGCGCCCACTGAAGCTTTCTTT,CASSLAQGAPTEAFF,NA,TRBJ1-1,15,TRBV5-1,TRBD1
TGTGCCAGTACCCCCAGCGGGGTGGACTTCACAGATACGCAGTATTTT,CASTPSGVDFTDTQYF,NA,TRBJ2-3,16,TRBV28,TRBD2
TGTGCCAGCAGTTACTCGAGCGGGGGGCGCGGGGAGCTGTTTTTT,CASSYSSGGRGELFF,NA,TRBJ2-2,15,TRBV6-5,TRBD2
TGTGCCAGCAGTTACTGGGGGCTGAACACTGAAGCTTTCTTT,CASSYWGLNTEAFF,NA,TRBJ1-1,14,TRBV6-5,NA
TGTGCCAGCAGCTTAGTGACAGGGATAGAAAACACCGGGGAGCTGTTTTTT,CASSLVTGIENTGELFF,NA,TRBJ2-2,17,TRBV7-6,TRBD1
TGCGCCAGCAGCTTGGCCGGGACAGCAGGCTACGAGCAGTACTTC,CASSLAGTAGYEQYF,NA,TRBJ2-7,15,TRBV5-1,TRBD1
TGTGCCAGCACCCAGACAGGGGCCTACAATGAGCAGTTCTTC,CASTQTGAYNEQFF,NA,TRBJ2-1,14,TRBV14,TRBD1
TGTGCCAGCAGCCAGATAGCGGGAGGGTTCACAGATACGCAGTATTTT,CASSQIAGGFTDTQYF,NA,TRBJ2-3,16,TRBV6-6,TRBD2
TGTGCCAGCACGGAGAAAAACACCATATATTTT,CASTEKNTIYF,once,TRBJ1-3,11,TRBV6-6,NA
TGCGCCAGCAGTCGGGACAGGGGCGAGCAGTACTTC,CASSRDRGEQYF,NA,TRBJ2-7,12,TRBV5-1,TRBD1
TGTGCCAGCAGCTTGTGGCGGAATCAGCCCCAGCATTTT,CASSLWRNQPQHF,NA,TRBJ1-5,13,TRBV5-6,NA
TGTGCCAGCAGTTACTCGATGGCGGGGGGCGGCTACACCTTC,CASSYSMAGGGYTF,NA,TRBJ1-2,14,TRBV6-5,NA
TGTGCCACCAGCCGCCCCGGGACAGCCCGCAATCAGCCCCAGCATTTT,CATSRPGTARNQPQHF,NA,TRBJ1-5,16,TRBV15,TRBD1
TGTGCCAGCAGTTACGGCCCAGGGTATGGCTACACCTTC,CASSYGPGYGYTF,NA,TRBJ1-2,13,TRBV6-6,NA
TGCGCCAGCAGTTTGGGGGGGGCCGGGAACACTGAAGCTTTCTTT,CASSLGGAGNTEAFF,NA,TRBJ1-1,15,TRBV10-1,NA
TGTGCCAGTAGTACCGACAGGCTAAATCAGCCCCAGCATTTT,CASSTDRLNQPQHF,once,TRBJ1-5,14,TRBV19,NA
TGTGCCACCAGCAACGGCGGGAGGGCAGGGAATGAGCAGTTCTTC,CATSNGGRAGNEQFF,NA,TRBJ2-1,15,TRBV15,TRBD2
TGCGCCAGCACTGGGCGGGAGGGACCAGAGACCCAGTACTTC,CASTGREGPETQYF,NA,TRBJ2-5,14,TRBV10-2,TRBD2
TGTGCCAGCAGTTTATTCGGGCTAGCGGGGTTGGGCGGCACAGATACGCAGTATTTT,CASSLFGLAGLGGTDTQYF,NA,TRBJ2-3,19,TRBV27,TRBD2
TGTGCCAGCAGCAAAGGGTCCGCAGGCTCTTACTCCTACGAGCAGTACTTC,CASSKGSAGSYSYEQYF,NA,TRBJ2-7,17,TRBV21-1,NA
TGTGCCAGCAGTTTTCTGGCCAGGGGTAGGTACGAGCAGTACTTC,CASSFLARGRYEQYF,NA,TRBJ2-7,15,TRBV27,NA
TGCAGTCCCAGGGGGCTGGATACGCAGTATTTT,CSPRGLDTQYF,NA,TRBJ2-3,11,TRBV20-1,TRBD1
TGCGCCAGCACTAGCGGGCGTGGCCCCTACAATGAGCAGTTCTTC,CASTSGRGPYNEQFF,NA,TRBJ2-1,15,TRBV5-1,TRBD2
TGTGCCAGCAGCCTTTGGGGGGGTAAGACCCGCGAGCAGTACTTC,CASSLWGGKTREQYF,NA,TRBJ2-7,15,TRBV6-5,TRBD2
TGCGCCAGCAGTCACCCGCGTATTAGCTCCTACAATGAGCAGTTCTTC,CASSHPRISSYNEQFF,NA,TRBJ2-1,16,TRBV23-1,NA
TGTGCCAGCAGCCAACCAGGGGACGAAGCTTTCTTT,CASSQPGDEAFF,NA,TRBJ1-1,12,TRBV4-2,NA
TGTGCCAGCTCATCATCTAGCGGGAGTGTCGAGCAGTACTTC,CASSSSSGSVEQYF,NA,TRBJ2-7,14,TRBV18,TRBD2
TGTGCCAGCAGCCCACTGCTGAAGAACACCGGGGAGCTGTTTTTT,CASSPLLKNTGELFF,NA,TRBJ2-2,15,TRBV5-6,NA
TGTGCCAGCAGCCCAAGGGGGACAGGGCGCGAGCAGTACTTC,CASSPRGTGREQYF,NA,TRBJ2-7,14,TRBV5-5,TRBD1
TGTGCCAGCAGTGCCAGACTCACCTCATCCCACAATGAGCAGTTCTTC,CASSARLTSSHNEQFF,NA,TRBJ2-1,16,TRBV2,NA